This section outlines one TCR beta chain sequence together with its context. The target antigen is unknown. The unexposed donors gave CD4+ T cells in about 2010-2019, prior to COVID-19. The cells were cultured for over eight days before CD4+ T cells were isolated. V shed 3 bases, J shed 4 bases, and the junction held 13 bases outside the gene matches. Germline V lookup: CDR1 SGHRS, CDR2 YFSETQ. The CDR3 covers 18 residues. The data were obtained in a study of CD4 T cells in relation to SARS-CoV-2 and coronaviruses. Study details: ViraFEST: approximately 10-day antigen culture of PBMCs, then TCR beta CDR3 sequencing.

The assay was immunoSEQ multiplex PCR, and TCRdb's table has in-frame clones only and misses some. The repertoire consists of tens of thousands of clones, with 76% occurring once and the leading ten covering about 18%. Sequencing was performed on CD4+ T cells from PBMCs, cultured in vitro. The clonotype comes from a human donor in good health. The chain joins TRBV5-1 to TRBJ2-2, with 9 nucleotides matching TRBD2. CDR3: CASSWWSSGSGGTGELFF. CDR3 bases: TGCGCCAGCAGCTGGTGGAGTAGCGGGAGTGGAGGCACCGGGGAGCTGTTTTTT.